This TCR beta chain originates from a study of shared clonotypes between healthy human individuals. Overall study findings and caveats: At large depth, rarefaction still showed sorted-subset sequencing to be incomplete. Generation probabilities of non-shared clonotypes were lower (relative to those shared by all four donors). It was anticipated that sequencing depth would influence how many clonotypes donors shared.

The CDR3 extends over 14 amino acids. V trimming: 5 bases; J trimming: 3 bases; junction bases outside the gene matches: 4. The germline gives CDR1 MNHEY, CDR2 SMNVEV (reference sequence). Comments on this clone: The antigen remains undetermined. Other DNA sequences in the same sample also yield this CDR3.

The authors loaded roughly 200 ng DNA, roughly 27,000 T cell genomes, into sorted-subset replicate PCRs. The table came from immunoSEQ multiplex PCR; TCRdb's copy has only in-frame clones and leaves some out. The table records millions of clones, approximately 95% of them present only once. The V and J genes are TRBV27 and TRBJ2-7; 10 bases are shared with TRBD1. Sequenced: naive CD4+ T cells from PBMCs. The subset: CD45RA+ positively selected. This TCR was recovered from a man between 18 and 29 years old in good health. Some clones in this sample may be carry-over from other donors' samples. This CDR3 reads CASSPRTGGYEQYF. CDR3 coding DNA: TGTGCCAGCAGTCCGCGGACAGGGGGCTACGAGCAGTACTTC.